This TCR beta chain was sequenced for a study of blood T cell repertoires in COVID-19. At the level of the study: Spain, Italy and the United States supplied samples that represented acute and convalescent COVID-19. T cells, B-cell-depleted T cells, or PBMCs supplied cDNA or gDNA.

Trimming removed 2 bases from V and 0 bases from J; junction bases left unmatched: 6. Germline V lookup: CDR1 MNHNS, CDR2 SASEGT. This CDR3 contains 17 residues. Original handling: It was from reference gene primer amplification that nucleated cell counts were estimated. Profiling relied on immunoSEQ multiplex PCR, and the TCRdb table lists in-frame clones only, not all of them. V, J and clone size reflect that table, while D and trimming were determined from the DNA. This sample has some 180,000 clones, with roughly 78% found just once. Material: peripheral blood. The sequence came from a woman of 80 years or more with active or convalescent COVID-19. The chain couples TRBV6-1 to TRBJ1-2, with 10 bases lining up with TRBD1. The DNA of the CDR3 is TGTGCCAGCAGTGAAAGTTGGACAGGGGGGACTAACTATGGCTACACCTTC. Translation: CASSESWTGGTNYGYTF.